One and the same sample provided the 21 T cell receptor beta chains below, sequenced in a study of shared clonotypes between healthy human individuals. TCRdb's table, derived via immunoSEQ multiplex PCR, lists solely in-frame clones and lacks some. The sample records some 2.3 million clones, approximately 95% being singletons. The sequencing input was naive CD4+ T cells from PBMCs. Subset denoted: CD45RA+ positively selected. The receptors originated from a young man in good health. Some clones in this sample may be carry-over from other donors' samples.

The CDR3 region has the DNA TGTGCCAGCAGCCTCATCCTGGAGACCCAGTACTTC. It is translated as CASSLILETQYF. This chain connects TRBV7-9 to TRBJ2-5, with D unclear. V lost 5 bases and J lost 5, with 9 bases in between. The germline V gene encodes CDR1 SEHNR and CDR2 FQNEAQ (reference sequence). This CDR3 region has 12 residues. Full variable domain (missing parts from reference TRBV7-9 and TRBJ2-5): DTGVSQNPRHKITKRGQNVTFRCDPISEHNRLYWYRQTLGQGPEFLTYFQNEAQLEKSRLLSDRFSAERPKGSFSTLEIQRTEQGDSAMYLCASSLILETQYFGPGTRLLVL.

The table lists this clone with a count of one. J is TRBJ1-3 and V is TRBV18; 9 positions match TRBD1. Germline values: CDR1 KGHSH, CDR2 LQKENI. The CDR3 has 16 residues. The V and J ends lost 3 bases and 2 bases, in that order; junction bases with no gene match: 5. The CDR3 region has the DNA TGTGCCAGCTCACCTATCGGGACAGGGACTGGAAACACCATATATTTT. Translating gives CASSPIGTGTGNTIYF.

The table lists this clone with a count of one. The chain is built from TRBV6-1 and TRBJ1-2; D might be TRBD1 (5 bases). CDR1 MNHNS and CDR2 SASEGT come from the germline V gene. The V end was cut by 1 base, the J end by 5 bases, with 11 bases between. The CDR3 sequence is 14 residues long. Here the CDR3 DNA reads TGTGCCAGCAGTGAAGAGCGGGGGGAGTATGGCTACACCTTC. Residues: CASSEERGEYGYTF.

The chain has TRBV5-4 and TRBJ1-1; a possible D gene is TRBD1 (5 bases). This CDR3 contains 14 residues. Per germline, CDR1 SGHNT and CDR2 YYREEE (reference sequence). Trimming cost V 0 bases and J 8 bases, with 14 bases left between them. The CDR3: CASSLGGVGSEAFF. CDR3 DNA: TGTGCCAGCAGCTTGGGGGGCGTGGGAAGCGAAGCTTTCTTT.

The CDR3 sequence is CATWTSGATEQFF. CDR3 coding DNA: TGTGCCACCTGGACTAGCGGGGCTACCGAGCAGTTCTTC. This chain joins TRBV10-3 and TRBJ2-1; 12 bases align to TRBD2. The CDR3 covers 13 residues. The J segment lost 10 bases and the V segment lost 10 bases, leaving 8 bases of the junction unmatched. CDR1 ENHRY and CDR2 SYGVKD come from the germline V gene.

The chain is built from TRBV7-7 and TRBJ2-5, with 12 bases fitting TRBD1. Germline trimming cut 11 bases from V and 5 bases from J; bases unmatched to any gene: 6. CDR1 is SSHAT and CDR2 is FNYEAQ in the germline V gene (reference sequence). The CDR3 runs 13 residues. The CDR3 here is CAVGTGGLETQYF. The CDR3 DNA sequence: TGTGCCGTTGGGACAGGGGGCTTGGAGACCCAGTACTTC.

The rearrangement joins TRBV4-2 to TRBJ1-4, with no clear D. V was shortened by 3 bases and J by 7 bases, with 9 bases between the two germline ends. The CDR3 is 13 residues long. Germline V lookup: CDR1 LGHNA, CDR2 YNFKEQ. The CDR3 spells CASSQGSGEKLFF. The CDR3 nucleotides read TGTGCCAGCAGCCAGGGATCAGGTGAAAAACTGTTTTTT.

The chain combines TRBV15 with TRBJ2-5; D is tentatively TRBD1 or TRBD2 (6 bases each). Trimming removed 5 bases from V and 2 bases from J, with 18 bases in between. The CDR3 totals 16 residues. Per germline, CDR1 LNHNV and CDR2 YYDKDF (reference sequence). CDR3 in amino acids: CATSEGVRGGQETQYF. The CDR3 DNA sequence: TGTGCCACCAGCGAAGGGGTGAGAGGGGGGCAAGAGACCCAGTACTTC.

The rearrangement links TRBV2 to TRBJ2-1; no definite D call. V dropped 5 bases and J dropped 3 bases, with 14 bases sitting between them. CDR3 length equals 15 residues. Germline CDR1 reads SNHLY; CDR2 reads FYNNEI. CDR3 in amino acids: CASSPRSTVYNEQFF. Here the CDR3 DNA reads TGTGCCAGCAGTCCCCGGTCAACAGTCTACAATGAGCAGTTCTTC.

This chain connects TRBV6-1 to TRBJ2-3; possibly TRBD1 or TRBD2 for D (5 bases each). The CDR3 loop spans 15 amino acids. CDR1 MNHNS and CDR2 SASEGT come from the germline V gene. V lost 5 bases to trimming and J lost 3 bases, with 15 bases between them. The CDR3 spells CASSQDSGRTDTQYF. As DNA, the CDR3 is TGTGCCAGCAGTCAAGACAGCGGAAGGACAGATACGCAGTATTTT.

This rearrangement joins TRBV7-8 to TRBJ2-1; no clear D. The CDR3 is 14 residues long. Trimming took 1 base from V and 4 from J, leaving 8 bases between them. Germline V gene sequence: CDR1 SGHVS, CDR2 FQNEAQ. The CDR3 is CASSLDGTYNEQFF. The CDR3, as DNA: TGTGCCAGCAGCTTAGACGGCACATACAATGAGCAGTTCTTC.

The rearrangement joins TRBV9 to TRBJ2-3; 7 bases are a match to TRBD2. V dropped 0 bases and J dropped 2; count of bases not matched to a gene: 9. The CDR3 runs 17 residues. CDR1 and CDR2 (germline): SGDLS, YYNGEE. CDR3 region: CASSVGRGGPYTDTQYF. The CDR3 bases are TGTGCCAGCAGCGTAGGGCGGGGAGGGCCATACACAGATACGCAGTATTTT.

The chain combines TRBV7-2 with TRBJ1-2; D gene unclear. Deletions cut 0 bases from V and 7 bases from J, with 9 bases between. Germline V gene sequence: CDR1 SGHTA, CDR2 FQGNSA. The CDR3 has 13 amino acids. The CDR3 loop reads CASSLASRAGYTF. DNA for the CDR3: TGTGCCAGCAGCTTAGCTTCACGAGCTGGCTACACCTTC.

V is TRBV12-5 and J is TRBJ1-1; 10 bases align to TRBD1. The ends lost 7 bases at V and 0 bases at J; junction bases unmatched: 5. The germline gives CDR1 LGHNT, CDR2 FRNRAP. This CDR3 contains 15 residues. In nucleotides, the CDR3 is TGTGCTAGTGCTTGGACAGGGGGAATGAACACTGAAGCTTTCTTT. Translation gives CASAWTGGMNTEAFF. Supplemented by reference TRBV12-5 and TRBJ1-1, the full variable domain reads DARVTQTPRHKVTEMGQEVTMRCQPILGHNTVFWYRQTMMQGLELLAYFRNRAPLDDSGMPKDRFSAEMPDATLATLKIQPSEPRDSAVYFCASAWTGGMNTEAFFGQGTRLTVV.

This chain connects TRBV5-6 to TRBJ2-3; D ambiguous. Trimming cost V 3 bases and J 2 bases, with 10 bases left between them. Per the germline V gene, CDR1 is SGHDT and CDR2 is YYEEEE. The CDR3 spans 14 residues. The CDR3 region is CASSWGVHTDTQYF. CDR3 DNA sequence: TGTGCCAGCAGCTGGGGTGTTCACACAGATACGCAGTATTTT.

The chain couples TRBV5-5 to TRBJ1-1; D is ambiguous. V was trimmed by 4 bases and J by 8 bases, leaving 12 bases between them. This CDR3 contains 12 residues. Germline V lookup: CDR1 SGHKS, CDR2 YYEKEE (reference sequence). As DNA, the CDR3 is TGTGCCAGCAGCCCACAATACCGGGAAGCTTTCTTT. Protein: CASSPQYREAFF.

The genes are TRBV27 and TRBJ2-3, with D tentatively TRBD2 (6 bases). Germline CDR1 and CDR2: MNHEY and SMNVEV (reference sequence). The germline V and J ends were trimmed by 2 bases and 0 bases, with 15 bases remaining between them. This CDR3 comprises 17 residues. CDR3 in amino acids: CASSLLAGSTSTDTQYF. CDR3 nucleotide sequence: TGTGCCAGCAGTTTACTGGCGGGGTCCACTAGCACAGATACGCAGTATTTT.

As regards this clone: The same CDR3 arises from other DNA sequences in this sample as well. The gene calls are TRBV20-1 and TRBJ2-7, with a tentative D call TRBD2 (6 bases). CDR3 size: 11 residues. The germline V gene encodes CDR1 DFQATT and CDR2 SNEGSKA (reference sequence). The germline V and J ends were trimmed by 5 bases and 2 bases, with 7 bases remaining between them. The CDR3, as DNA: TGCAGTGCTTCTAGCGCCTACGAGCAGTACTTC. Translation gives CSASSAYEQYF.

This clone is a singleton in its sample. V gene TRBV5-1 combines with J gene TRBJ2-2; tentatively, D is TRBD2 (5 bases). The CDR3 is 13 amino acids. Trimming took 2 bases from V and 6 from J, leaving 8 bases between them. CDR1 is SGHRS, CDR2 YFSETQ, per germline. Written as DNA, the CDR3 is TGCGCCAGCAGCTTTGCGGACTCCGGGGAGCTGTTTTTT. This translates into CASSFADSGELFF.

V gene TRBV29-1 combines with J gene TRBJ2-7, with a weak D call TRBD1 (6 bases). V was cut by 2 bases and J by 3 bases, with 11 bases left in between. The CDR3 consists of 13 residues. Germline CDR1 and CDR2: SQVTM and ANQGSEA. As DNA, the CDR3 is TGCAGCGTTGAAATCGGGACATTCTACGAGCAGTACTTC. As protein: CSVEIGTFYEQYF.

CDR3 loop: CASSPRERDTQYF. The CDR3 DNA reads as TGTGCCAGCAGCCCCCGAGAGAGAGATACGCAGTATTTT. The chain combines TRBV7-8 with TRBJ2-3; D gene uncertain. Germline CDR1 SGHVS, CDR2 FQNEAQ. Trimming shortened V by 5 bases and J by 5 bases, and 11 bases separated the two germline ends. CDR3 length: 13 amino acids.